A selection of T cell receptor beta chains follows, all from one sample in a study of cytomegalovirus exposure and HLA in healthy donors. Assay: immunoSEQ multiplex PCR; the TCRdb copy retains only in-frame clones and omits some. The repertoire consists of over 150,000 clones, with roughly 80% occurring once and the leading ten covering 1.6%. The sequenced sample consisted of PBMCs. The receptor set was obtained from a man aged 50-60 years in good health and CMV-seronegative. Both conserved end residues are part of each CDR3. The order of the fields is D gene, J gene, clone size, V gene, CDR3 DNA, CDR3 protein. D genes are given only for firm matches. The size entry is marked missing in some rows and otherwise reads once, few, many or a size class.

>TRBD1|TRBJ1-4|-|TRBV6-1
TGTGCCAGCAGACTAACGGACAGGGGTAATGAAAAACTGTTTTTT
CASRLTDRGNEKLFF
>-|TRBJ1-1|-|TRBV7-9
TGTGCCAGCAGCCAAGTCGGGGGGTACACTGAAGCTTTCTTT
CASSQVGGYTEAFF
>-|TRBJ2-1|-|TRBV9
TGTGCCAGCAGCGTAACCACAGGGTTCGGAGACAATGAGCAGTTCTTC
CASSVTTGFGDNEQFF
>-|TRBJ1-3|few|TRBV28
TGTGCCAGCACCTCGGGAGGTGGAAACACCATATATTTT
CASTSGGGNTIYF
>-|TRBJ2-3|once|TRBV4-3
TGCGCCAGCAGCCAGGGCAGCCCAGATACGCAGTATTTT
CASSQGSPDTQYF
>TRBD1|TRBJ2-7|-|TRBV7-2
TGTGCCAGCAGCATCGGACAGGGCGCCTACGAGCAGTACTTC
CASSIGQGAYEQYF
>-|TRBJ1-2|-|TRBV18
TGTGCCAGCTCACCAACAGCTAACTATGGCTACACCTTC
CASSPTANYGYTF
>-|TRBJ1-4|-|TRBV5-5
TGTGCCAGCAGCTTCCCGGGACACGGACCCCAGTTTTTT
CASSFPGHGPQFF
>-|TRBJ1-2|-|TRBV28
TGTGCCAGCAGTTTATCACTCAGGGATGGCTACACCTTC
CASSLSLRDGYTF
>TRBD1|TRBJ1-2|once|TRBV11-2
TGTGCCAGCAGCAGTCCAGGGGGCTTGAACTATGGCTACACCTTC
CASSSPGGLNYGYTF
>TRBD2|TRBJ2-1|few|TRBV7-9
TGTGCCAGCAGCTTAGGGGTGGGAGGGCCCCGCGGTGAGCAGTTCTTC
CASSLGVGGPRGEQFF
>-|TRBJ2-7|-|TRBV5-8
TGTGCCAGCTACGTGAGGGGGCCGCTCGGGAGCTCCTACGAGCAGTACTTC
CASYVRGPLGSSYEQYF
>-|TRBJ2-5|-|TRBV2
TGTGCCAGCAGAGGACTTTCAGAGACCCAGTACTTC
CASRGLSETQYF
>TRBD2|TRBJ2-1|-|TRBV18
TGTGCCAGCTCACGCGGGGGGTCCTACAATGAGCAGTTCTTC
CASSRGGSYNEQFF
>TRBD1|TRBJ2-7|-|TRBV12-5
TGTGCTAGTGGTCTAGGACAGGGCCATAATTACGAGCAGTACTTC
CASGLGQGHNYEQYF
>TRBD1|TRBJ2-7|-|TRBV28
TGTGCCAGCAGTTCGATGACAGGGCAGGTCCACGAGCAGTACTTC
CASSSMTGQVHEQYF
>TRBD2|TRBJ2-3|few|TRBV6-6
TGTGCCAGCAGTCACGCCGGCGGGGGGCGGGATACGCAGTATTTT
CASSHAGGGRDTQYF
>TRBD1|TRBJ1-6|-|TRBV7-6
TGTGCCAGCAGCTTAGTTGGGACAGGGGATTCACCCCTCCACTTT
CASSLVGTGDSPLHF
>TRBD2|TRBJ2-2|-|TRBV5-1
TGCGCCAGCAGCCCGTTTACTTCTAGCGGGAGCAACCCCGGGGAGCTGTTTTTT
CASSPFTSSGSNPGELFF
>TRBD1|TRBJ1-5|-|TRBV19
TGTGCCAGTAGTATAGCCAGGGGGCCGGGACAGCCCCAGCATTTT
CASSIARGPGQPQHF
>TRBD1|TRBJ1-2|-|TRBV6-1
TGTGCCAGCAGTGGGGACAGCGGCTACACCTTC
CASSGDSGYTF
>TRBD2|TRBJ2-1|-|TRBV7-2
TGTGCCAGCAGCTTAGCGTTGAACGGGAGGGGCAATGAGCAGTTCTTC
CASSLALNGRGNEQFF
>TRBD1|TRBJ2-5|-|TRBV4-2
TGTGCCAGCAGCTCCCGGGGACAGCAAGAGACCCAGTACTTC
CASSSRGQQETQYF
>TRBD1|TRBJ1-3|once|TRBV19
TGTGCCAGTAGTACTCAGGGGGCTGGAAACACCATATATTTT
CASSTQGAGNTIYF
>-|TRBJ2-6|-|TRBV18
TGTGCCAGCTCACCCTTTCGGGAAGCTGGGGCCAACGTCCTGACTTTC
CASSPFREAGANVLTF
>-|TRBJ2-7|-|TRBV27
TGTGCCAGCAGTTTAGTGTACGGGAGAATACCTCCTAGTGTGGAGCAGTACTTC
CASSLVYGRIPPSVEQYF
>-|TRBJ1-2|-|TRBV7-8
TGTGCCAGCAGCCCCGGGGGGGATAGCGGCTACACCTTC
CASSPGGDSGYTF
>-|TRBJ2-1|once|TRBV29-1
TGCACCCTTGGGGGGGCAATGGCCAATGAGCAGTTCTTC
CTLGGAMANEQFF
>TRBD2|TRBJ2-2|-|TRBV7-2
TGTGCCAGCAGCTTAGTCCTCGGGAGGGCCGGGGAGCTGTTTTTT
CASSLVLGRAGELFF
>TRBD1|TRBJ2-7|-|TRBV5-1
TGCGCCAGCAGCCTCGGACAGGTCAACTACGAGCAGTACTTC
CASSLGQVNYEQYF
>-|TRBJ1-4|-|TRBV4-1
TGCGCCAGCAGCCAAGTTGAGGCAAGGGGTGAAAAACTGTTTTTT
CASSQVEARGEKLFF